This is a list of T cell receptor beta chains from one sample in a study of PD-1 blockade in mismatch repair-deficient tumors. Sequencing used immunoSEQ multiplex PCR; TCRdb keeps in-frame clones, though not all of them. This sample has 14,000 or so clones, with around 84% found just once. These receptors are not linked to any known antigen. The sequencing here drew on cells cultured in vitro, taken from a patient treated with pembrolizumab. The receptors stem from an adult with mismatch repair-deficient cancer. The conserved cysteine and the conserved F or W are not part of the CDR3 here.

TRBJ2-1 | TRBV5-1 | ASSSSRLAGDNEQF
TRBJ2-2 | TRBV25-1 | ASSFGLAGVGGELF
TRBJ2-7 | TRBV28 | ASNPGLQSYEQY
TRBJ1-2 | TRBV30 | AWNGKTNYGYT
TRBJ1-1 | TRBV9 | ASSVVGRGREGFTEAF
TRBJ2-7 | TRBV30 | AWSDLGSPYEQY
TRBJ2-7 | TRBV29-1 | SYSSEPRGQY
TRBJ1-4 | TRBV30 | AWSGLRVTGGGSEKLF
TRBJ2-1 | TRBV7-6 | ASSLRLASREQF
TRBJ2-5 | TRBV27 | ATKRGLGAQETQY
TRBJ2-7 | TRBV11-2 | ASSKSLAGGIYEQY
TRBJ1-4 | TRBV4-1 | ASSREQGALNEKLF
TRBJ2-1 | TRBV5-6 | ASSLVGQGSYNEQF
TRBJ1-3 | TRBV9 | ASSVRGRDGNTIY
TRBJ2-5 | TRBV5-4 | ASSLGLGGEETQY
TRBJ2-1 | TRBV18 | ASSPGSASLWQF
TRBJ2-2 | TRBV6-5 | ASSYDGREYAGELF
TRBJ1-5 | TRBV28 | ASSSLGGSNQPQH
TRBJ2-7 | TRBV28 | ASSSPGPISYEQY
TRBJ1-4 | TRBV13 | ASSLRGDPNEKLF
TRBJ2-7 | TRBV28 | ASSLGRGPLSYEQY
TRBJ2-1 | TRBV9 | ASSGGLIYNEQF
TRBJ1-2 | TRBV6-1 | ASSEAQGGKYGYT
TRBJ1-4 | TRBV27 | ASSPSGTGGGKLF
TRBJ2-7 | TRBV29-1 | SVRGGRTREQY
TRBJ1-1 | TRBV11-3 | ASSLGQPTEAF
TRBJ1-1 | TRBV19 | ASSITQVGSEAF
TRBJ1-2 | TRBV28 | ASSSTWTGGFYGYT
TRBJ2-1 | TRBV5-4 | ASTAVGQGASYNEQF
TRBJ1-2 | TRBV5-4 | ASSLAQNNVYT
TRBJ1-1 | TRBV29-1 | SVLWGTHEAF
TRBJ1-1 | TRBV5-4 | ASSLGSGLNTEAF
TRBJ2-5 | TRBV2 | ASSGLGLGVNWGYQETQY
TRBJ2-2 | TRBV5-1 | ASSLVAGPTGELF
TRBJ2-3 | TRBV20-1 | SAPWADTQY
TRBJ1-2 | TRBV6-5 | ASSSGGYGYT
TRBJ1-2 | TRBV6-5 | ASSPKDKNYGYT
TRBJ1-5 | TRBV6-1 | ASIQTENQPQH
TRBJ1-6 | TRBV30 | AWNSYDNSPLH
TRBJ2-7 | TRBV10-3 | AISESLGRQTYEQY
TRBJ2-2 | TRBV11-2 | ASSFPLGAGVGTGELF
TRBJ2-3 | TRBV7-3 | ASSRRHTDTQY
TRBJ1-1 | TRBV28 | ASSLGGAGTEAF
TRBJ2-1 | TRBV7-8 | ASSTPTSHEQF
TRBJ2-1 | TRBV7-9 | ASLADSYNEQF